This T cell receptor beta chain was obtained from a study of blood T cell repertoires in COVID-19. The repertoire was sequenced with immunoSEQ multiplex PCR; TCRdb's copy has only in-frame clones and lacks some. The repertoire holds roughly 150,000 clones, with roughly 81% as singletons. The CDR3 covers 15 residues. Trimming took 4 bases from V and 2 from J, leaving 13 bases between them. Germline CDR1 reads SGDLS; CDR2 reads YYNGEE. The sample comprised peripheral blood. The origin of this receptor is a woman older than 75 with COVID-19, enrolled during active disease. The chain joins TRBV9 to TRBJ1-3, with a possible D match to TRBD1 (6 bases). The CDR3 bases are TGTGCCAGCAGCCATACAGGGTTCGCTGGAAACACCATATATTTT. Its protein is CASSHTGFAGNTIYF. Together with reference TRBV9 and TRBJ1-3, the CDR3 gives the full variable domain: DSGVTQTPKHLITATGQRVTLRCSPRSGDLSVYWYQQSLDQGLQFLIQYYNGEERAKGNILERFSAQQFPDLHSELNLSSLELGDSALYFCASSHTGFAGNTIYFGEGSWLTVV.